Listed here is a single T cell receptor (beta chain). It has no known antigen specificity. No much larger clonotype is one base removed from it; base qualities were not supplied. This sample was included in a study of cytomegalovirus exposure and HLA in healthy donors (dated by TCRdb to the late 2010s). In the study overall: An earlier analysis of some 550 of the donors reported more than 250 Gb of sequence data and some 100 million unique TCR beta sequences from about 180 million T cells. On average, around 200,000 unique TCR beta nucleotide sequences were sequenced per donor among a few hundred genotyped donors of the cohort, with 15% to 20% of those sequences being non-productive. A later analysis re-examined previously published TCR beta repertoires from just over 650 donors and added high-resolution HLA genotyping to investigate patterns of TCR occurrence. Every discovery cohort repertoire had been produced on one sequencing platform. The aim of the study was to test whether cataloging public T cell receptors could identify signatures of past pathogen exposure. A later genetic analysis took genome-wide SNP genotypes for about three fifths of the 666 donors and used that subset as a discovery cohort. In addition to the first cohort of approximately 670 subjects, a separate validation cohort of about 120 different subjects was used. High-throughput TCR immunosequencing, statistical association of individual TCRs with disease status, and machine learning were combined to predict cytomegalovirus infection status. The later analysis used no new phenotypic data to find candidate immune exposures, relying instead on TCR beta sequences and their occurrence across donors. The study used immunosequencing to profile the T cell repertoires of approximately 650 subjects and linked those repertoires to cytomegalovirus serostatus. Typing coverage varied by locus: roughly 620-630 donors for A, B, C, DRB1 and DQB1; 522 for DQA1; around 570 for DPA1; around 450 for DPB1. Approximately 300 gigabases of sequencing data and tens of millions of unique TCR sequences made up an early release that covered about 640 HLA-typed donors. HLA typing covered class I and class II loci at four-digit resolution. Roughly 5 DR-DQ haplotypes were treated as single units for association and clustering because of strong linkage in the cohort. Alongside the repertoire data, information on donor age, sex, ethnicity and CMV serostatus was compiled. To decide whether each TCR beta V gene segment behaved as functional or pseudogenic, an earlier analysis of some 600 of the donors relied on high-throughput TCR beta sequencing. Of the roughly 400 genotyped donors, 75% to 85% were placed in the genetic ancestry cluster associated with self-reported Caucasian donors. Study-level results and caveats: Because some donors lacked HLA typing at each locus, the association tests relied only on the typed subset. In a later analysis, TCR association rates were found to vary across HLA loci, with the most associated TCRs seen for DRB1 alleles and the fewest for HLA-C alleles. Across donors, most TCR sequences were observed very rarely, whereas some public TCRs were present in many individuals. The classifier was reported to diagnose cytomegalovirus status with high specificity and sensitivity in both the original and validation cohorts. A later genetic analysis reported fewer N-insertions in productive TCRs among donors in an Asian-associated ancestry cluster than the approximately 700-donor mean. Some 15 rarely observed V segments, including chromosome 9 orphons, were excluded from the earlier analysis of about 610 of the donors because counts were too low. Assigning TCR associations to individual alleles was difficult when HLA alleles, especially DR and DQ, strongly co-occurred. Compared with equally common non-associated chains, HLA-associated TCR beta chains in a later analysis were more clonally expanded and had lower generation probabilities. In vitro tests confirmed that a few of the cytomegalovirus-associated TCR beta chains recognize cytomegalovirus antigens. Some IMGT-functional V segments, including TRBV6-2 and TRBV6-3, could not be told apart with the 87-base-pair reads, so those segments were excluded. A later genetic analysis associated a missense DCLRE1C variant with V-gene and J-gene trimming of TCR beta chains, and an independent cohort replicated the association. The authors suggested that the approach could potentially be extended to other disease states and immunological phenotypes. In a later analysis, most CMV-associated TCR beta chains were found to appear HLA-restricted, with HLA associations seemingly driven largely by CMV exposure. Immune exposure information for the cohort was limited to CMV serostatus. Correlated functional status among segregating V segments might be attributable to linkage disequilibrium, but an unknown experimental factor could not be ruled out. Only TCR beta chains were sequenced in this cohort, and the absence of alpha or paired-chain data limited detectable features. In the study, 150 to 200 TCR beta chains were listed as associated with cytomegalovirus. A further reported finding was that TCR beta sequences accurately predicted the HLA-A and HLA-B alleles for most subjects in the first cohort. Roughly uniform sequencing depth across donors was assumed in presence/absence analyses, although this assumption may not hold. Specific HLA alleles were associated with 15,000 to 20,000 TCR beta sequences at a false discovery rate of 0.05 in a later analysis. Several of the top co-occurrence clusters appeared to be linked to parvovirus B19, influenza, CMV and Epstein-Barr virus, according to a later analysis. A cluster of highly shared sequence variants was judged likely to be a technical artifact of the sequencing pipeline. In an earlier analysis of 587 of the donors, most TCR beta V segments were observed in productive rearrangements about 87% or about 30% of the time, broadly matching IMGT annotations.

In total, just over 650 healthy bone marrow donors made up the cohort. Cohort members were all nominally healthy when sampled, although unrecorded immune exposures were likely present. The donor tested CMV seronegative and was one of the 352 seronegative cohort members. A peripheral blood sample was provided by each donor, and peripheral blood mononuclear cells were used for TCR beta sequencing. Genomic DNA was extracted from the blood cell samples with the Qiagen DNeasy Blood Extraction Kit. Library method: the immunoSEQ multiplex PCR assay. For the multiplex PCR, a mixture combining 60 forward primers for TCR Vbeta segments and 13 reverse primers for TCR Jbeta segments was used. The CDR3 region of rearranged TCR beta genes was amplified from genomic DNA with a multiplex PCR assay. The amplified TCR beta libraries were sequenced on the Illumina HiSeq System as 87-base-pair reads. In the authors' own workflow: A later analysis counted approximately 84 million unique TCR beta chains across the 550 to 750 repertoires, and around 9.9 million of these chains were shared by at least two donors. Raw reads were error-corrected and collapsed into unique sequences by a nearest-neighbor algorithm in which closely related sequences were merged to remove PCR and sequencing errors. CDR3 sequences were aligned to IMGT reference sequences to assign V, D and J gene segments. For a sequence to be retained, at least a six-nucleotide match to both a V gene segment and a J gene segment was required. A rearrangement counted as productive if the CDR3 had no stop codons and remained in frame with V and J, and every other rearrangement counted as non-productive. CDR3 was defined according to IMGT convention as the region running from the second conserved V-encoded cysteine to the conserved J-encoded phenylalanine. Sequences without an unambiguous match to a single V gene segment were excluded from the earlier analysis of almost 600 of the donors. In an earlier analysis of 587 of the donors, V segments were called functional above 56.7% productive rearrangements and were called segregating when the between-donor standard deviation exceeded 5%. A statistical classification framework was developed to diagnose cytomegalovirus status using the catalog of TCR beta chain sequences. V and J gene assignment, in a later analysis, came from comparing TCR nucleotide sequences with IMGT/GENE-DB human TR gene sequences. In a later analysis, CDR3 sequences and most-parsimonious VDJ recombination scenarios were assigned using the TCRdist pipeline. In a later analysis, each TCR beta chain was defined by its CDR3 amino acid sequence together with its V-gene family, and reads without a unique V-gene family were excluded. To address suspected cross-contamination and a sequencing artifact, a later analysis removed approximately 590 highly shared, low-generation-probability nucleotide sequences. For each public chain, a later analysis derived a clonal expansion index from normalized ranks of inferred template counts within each repertoire. In a later analysis, generation probabilities were computed with a VDJ recombination model fitted to out-of-frame rearrangements, and the resulting probabilities were checked against IGoR. Hypergeometric tests were used in a later analysis to score TCR-TCR, TCR-HLA and TCR-CMV co-occurrence, with a repertoire-size bias correction applied to the TCR pairs. To estimate false discovery rates, a later analysis permuted the HLA or CMV assignments 20 times. In a later analysis, co-occurring TCRs were grouped with DBSCAN, and TCRdist sequence similarity was added when clustering was performed within HLA-allele-positive subsets. Repertoires with fewer than 30,000 or more than 120,000 public chains were left out of co-occurrence clustering, as were four to six repertoires with anomalous nucleotide sharing. TCRdb retrieved this table from immuneACCESS and kept in-frame rearrangements only. Not all clones are present; in checked studies, unresolved V genes account for under half, and no reason is known for the remainder. The V and J calls and clone size come from that table; D and trimming were worked out from the DNA. Here the sample has 150,000 to 200,000 clones; 70% to 90% occur a single time. The ten largest clones represent about 2% of the sample.

Unmatched junction bases come to 6, with V trimmed by 1 base and J by 10 bases. The CDR3 numbers 13 residues from cysteine through phenylalanine. Just CDR3 DNA is preserved here, 39 bases in frame from base 1. CDR1 and CDR2, per the germline V gene (reference sequence), are LNHNV and YYDKDF. The V and J segments used are TRBV15 and TRBJ2-5, and 7 junctional nucleotides match TRBD1. Sequencing used PBMCs. This receptor was taken from a woman younger than 30 in good health and CMV-seronegative. CDR3 reads: CATSRVRTGDQYF. The nucleotide sequence is given as TGTGCCACCAGCAGAGTTAGAACAGGGGACCAGTACTTC. Beyond the CDR3, the reference TRBV15 and TRBJ2-5 genes provide the residues; the full variable domain reads: DAMVIQNPRYQVTQFGKPVTLSCSQTLNHNVMYWYQQKSSQAPKLLFHYYDKDFNNEADTPDNFQSRRPNTSFCFLDIRSPGLGDTAMYLCATSRVRTGDQYFGPGTRLLVL.